This TCR beta chain is drawn from a study of early stage breast cancer tumors. This table comes from immunoSEQ multiplex PCR, and its TCRdb copy is limited to in-frame clones, with some not included. The data contain under 45,000 clones, around 70% of them singletons. The CDR3 loop spans 14 amino acids. V shed 8 bases and J shed 4 bases, with 17 bases lying between them. The germline V gene has CDR1 MNHNS and CDR2 SASEGT. Sequencing was done on a sample of blood. This TCR came from a person aged 55 to 75 with breast cancer. This chain joins TRBV6-1 and TRBJ1-1; a weak D match, TRBD1 (6 bases). CDR3 region: CASRKRQAVTEAFF. The CDR3 DNA is TGTGCCAGCCGTAAGAGACAGGCTGTCACTGAAGCTTTCTTT.